By sample share, the clone carrying this TCR beta chain is large (0.1 to 1%). This entry is derived from a study of cytotoxic CD8 clonotypes in ibrutinib-treated CLL. PBMCs were cryopreserved, and roughly 2.2 micrograms of genomic DNA from them went into TCR beta libraries. Germline V gene lookup returns CDR1 SGHDN and CDR2 FVKESK. V gave up 0 bases and J gave up 6 bases, with 18 bases separating them. The CDR3 spans 16 residues. Method: immunoSEQ multiplex PCR; TCRdb's copy keeps in-frame clones and lacks some. This table holds 25,000 to 30,000 clones, 75% to 85% found once. The sequence came from a human donor with chronic lymphocytic leukemia. The chain has TRBV14 and TRBJ2-7; D possibly uses TRBD1 or TRBD2 (5 bases each). Sequencing used PBMCs, obtained after 24 months of ibrutinib treatment. The CDR3 loop is CASSQDQFGGFREQYF. DNA for the CDR3: TGTGCCAGCAGCCAAGATCAGTTTGGGGGATTTCGCGAGCAGTACTTC.